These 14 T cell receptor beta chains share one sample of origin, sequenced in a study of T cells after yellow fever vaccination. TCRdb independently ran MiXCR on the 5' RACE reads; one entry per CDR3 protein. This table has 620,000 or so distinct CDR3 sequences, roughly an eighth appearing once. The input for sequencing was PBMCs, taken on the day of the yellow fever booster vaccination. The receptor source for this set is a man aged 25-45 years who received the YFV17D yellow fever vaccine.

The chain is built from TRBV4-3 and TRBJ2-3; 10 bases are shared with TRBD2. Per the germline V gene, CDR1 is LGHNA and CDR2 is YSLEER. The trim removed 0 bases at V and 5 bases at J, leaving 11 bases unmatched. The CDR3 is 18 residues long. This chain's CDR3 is CASSQESPSGSAVDTQYF. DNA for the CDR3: TGCGCCAGCAGCCAAGAGTCCCCTAGCGGGAGTGCTGTAGATACGCAGTATTTT.

CDR3 nucleotides: TGCAGTGCTAGTTGGACAGCGGGAGGTTTAGAGACCCAGTACTTC. Its translation: CSASWTAGGLETQYF. The V gene is TRBV20-1, the J gene TRBJ2-5, with TRBD2 matching over 9 bases. V lost 3 bases to trimming and J lost 4 bases; unmatched junction nucleotides: 9. The CDR3 loop spans 15 amino acids. Germline CDR1 reads DFQATT; CDR2 reads SNEGSKA (reference sequence).

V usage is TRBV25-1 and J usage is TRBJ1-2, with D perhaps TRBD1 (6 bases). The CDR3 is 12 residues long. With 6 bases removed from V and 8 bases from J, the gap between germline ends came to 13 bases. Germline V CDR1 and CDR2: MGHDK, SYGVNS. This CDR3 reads CASRRGLEGYTF. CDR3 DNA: TGTGCCAGCAGACGGGGGCTTGAGGGCTACACCTTC.

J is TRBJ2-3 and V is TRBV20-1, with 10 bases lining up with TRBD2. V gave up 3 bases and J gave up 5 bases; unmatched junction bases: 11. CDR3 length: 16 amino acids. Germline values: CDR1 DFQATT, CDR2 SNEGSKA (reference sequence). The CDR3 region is CSASSSSGSSVDTQYF. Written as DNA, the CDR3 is TGCAGTGCTAGTTCGTCTAGCGGGAGTTCGGTAGATACGCAGTATTTT.

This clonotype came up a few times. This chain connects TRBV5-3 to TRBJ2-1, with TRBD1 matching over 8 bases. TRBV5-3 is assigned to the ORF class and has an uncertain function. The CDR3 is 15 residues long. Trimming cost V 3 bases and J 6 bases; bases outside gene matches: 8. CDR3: CARSSNGQGPNEQFF. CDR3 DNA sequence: TGTGCCAGAAGCTCGAATGGACAGGGCCCCAATGAGCAGTTCTTC.

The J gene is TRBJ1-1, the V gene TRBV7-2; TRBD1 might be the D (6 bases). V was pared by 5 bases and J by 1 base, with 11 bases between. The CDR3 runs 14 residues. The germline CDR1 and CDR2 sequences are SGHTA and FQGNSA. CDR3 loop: CASSIQGQNTEAFF. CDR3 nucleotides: TGTGCCAGCAGCATACAGGGCCAGAACACTGAAGCTTTCTTT.

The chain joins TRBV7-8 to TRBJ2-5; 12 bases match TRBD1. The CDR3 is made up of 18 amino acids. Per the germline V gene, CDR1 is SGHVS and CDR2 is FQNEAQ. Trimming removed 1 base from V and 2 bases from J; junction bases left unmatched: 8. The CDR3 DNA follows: TGTGCCAGCAGCTTAGTCTCCGGGACAGGGGGCCGACAAGAGACCCAGTACTTC. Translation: CASSLVSGTGGRQETQYF.

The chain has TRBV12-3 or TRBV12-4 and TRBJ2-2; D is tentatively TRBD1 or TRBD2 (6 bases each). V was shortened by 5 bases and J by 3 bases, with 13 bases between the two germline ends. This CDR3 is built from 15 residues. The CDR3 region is CASSRGDVYTGELFF. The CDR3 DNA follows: TGTGCCAGCAGTAGGGGGGATGTCTACACCGGGGAGCTGTTTTTT.

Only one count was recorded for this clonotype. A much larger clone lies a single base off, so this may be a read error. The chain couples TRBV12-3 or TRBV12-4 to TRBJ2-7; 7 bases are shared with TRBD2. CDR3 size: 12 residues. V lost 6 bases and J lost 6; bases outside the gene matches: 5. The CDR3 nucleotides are TGTGCCAGCAGCCCGACTAGCAGCGAGCAGTACTTC. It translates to CASSPTSSEQYF.

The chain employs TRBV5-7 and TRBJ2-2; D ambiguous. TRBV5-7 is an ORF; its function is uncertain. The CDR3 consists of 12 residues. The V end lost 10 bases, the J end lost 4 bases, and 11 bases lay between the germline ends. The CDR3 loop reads CALFGRTGELFF. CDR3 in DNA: TGTGCCCTTTTCGGGCGCACCGGGGAGCTGTTTTTT.

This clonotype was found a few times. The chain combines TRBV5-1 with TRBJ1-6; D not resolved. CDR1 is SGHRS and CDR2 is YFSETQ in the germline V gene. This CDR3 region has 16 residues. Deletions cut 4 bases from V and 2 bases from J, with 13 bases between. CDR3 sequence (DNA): TGCGCCAGCAGCCCTGGAGAGGGCACCTATAATTCACCCCTCCACTTT. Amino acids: CASSPGEGTYNSPLHF.

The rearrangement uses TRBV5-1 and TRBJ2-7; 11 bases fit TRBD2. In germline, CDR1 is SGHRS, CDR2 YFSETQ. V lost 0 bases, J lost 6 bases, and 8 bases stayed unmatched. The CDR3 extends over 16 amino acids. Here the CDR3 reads CASSLGLAGRKSEQYF. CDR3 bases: TGCGCCAGCAGCTTGGGACTAGCGGGACGGAAGAGCGAGCAGTACTTC.

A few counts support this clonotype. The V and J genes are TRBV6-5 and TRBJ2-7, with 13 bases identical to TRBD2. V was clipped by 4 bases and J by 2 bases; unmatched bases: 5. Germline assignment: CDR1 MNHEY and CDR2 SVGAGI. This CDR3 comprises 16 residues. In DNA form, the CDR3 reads TGTGCCAGCAGTTCCCCGGGACTAGCGGGGACCTACGAGCAGTACTTC. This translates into CASSSPGLAGTYEQYF.

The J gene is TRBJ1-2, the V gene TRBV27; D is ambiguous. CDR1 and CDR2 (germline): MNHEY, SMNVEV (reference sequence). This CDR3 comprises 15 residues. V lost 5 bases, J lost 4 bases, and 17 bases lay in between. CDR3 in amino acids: CASSAQQTSVYGYTF. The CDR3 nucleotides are TGTGCCAGCAGTGCACAGCAAACGAGCGTCTATGGCTACACCTTC.